The rows below give T cell receptor beta chains drawn from one sample of a study of beta chain features in type 1 diabetes. Libraries were prepared by immunoSEQ multiplex PCR; TCRdb keeps only in-frame clonotypes and omits some of them. Seen here are under 900,000 clones, 15% to 20% observed once, and the top ten hold 0.02% to 0.025%. Sequences were obtained from naive CD4+ T cells from blood. The receptors were sampled from a woman between 18 and 30 years old in good health. The CDR3 runs from the conserved cysteine through the conserved F or W. Each record gives: D gene, CDR3 length, clone size, J gene, V gene, CDR3 DNA, CDR3 protein. A D gene is named only where the DNA matches it firmly. For some rows the clone size is stated as once, few or many, or as a class when expanded; others skip it.

NA 15 NA TRBJ2-5 TRBV5-1 TGCGCCAGCAGCTTGCAGGACGGCCTGGGGGAGACCCAGTACTTC CASSLQDGLGETQYF
NA 14 few TRBJ2-3 TRBV7-2 TGTGCCAGTAGTTGGGCGGGAAGCACAGATACGCAGTATTTT CASSWAGSTDTQYF
NA 16 NA TRBJ2-1 TRBV7-3 TGTGCCAGCAGCCCCTCCCGGACACGGGGCTACAATGAGCAGTTCTTC CASSPSRTRGYNEQFF
TRBD2 16 NA TRBJ2-7 TRBV7-8 TGTGCCAGCAGCCATGGAGGGGTAGCGGGGGTCTACGAGCAGTACTTC CASSHGGVAGVYEQYF
TRBD1 15 NA TRBJ1-5 TRBV6-5 TGTGCCAGCAGCTCCGGGACAGGGGGAAAGCAGCCCCAGCATTTT CASSSGTGGKQPQHF
TRBD2 15 few TRBJ2-5 TRBV18 TGTGCCAGCTCGGGACTAGCGGGGACACAAGAGACCCAGTACTTC CASSGLAGTQETQYF
NA 15 few TRBJ1-4 TRBV6-6 TGTGCCAGCAGTTATCCGGACACAGCCCAACAAGGGGTGTTTTTT CASSYPDTAQQGVFF
TRBD1 16 few TRBJ2-1 TRBV7-3 TGTGCCAGCAGCTCATCCGCCGGGACAGTTTACAATGAGCAGTTCTTC CASSSSAGTVYNEQFF
TRBD1 13 NA TRBJ1-2 TRBV7-3 TGTGCCAGCAGCTTTACAGGGGCTGGGGGCTACACCTTC CASSFTGAGGYTF
NA 14 NA TRBJ2-5 TRBV10-3 TGTGCCATCAGTGGGGGACGGGCTCAAGAGACCCAGTACTTC CAISGGRAQETQYF
NA 18 NA TRBJ2-6 TRBV9 TGTGCCAGCAGCTCGAAGGCCGAGACTAGTTCTGGGGCCAACGTCCTGACTTTC CASSSKAETSSGANVLTF
TRBD1 14 few TRBJ1-1 TRBV6-6 TGTGCCAGCAGTGGCCGACAGGGCGGCACTGAAGCTTTCTTT CASSGRQGGTEAFF
NA 18 few TRBJ2-6 TRBV7-8 TGTGCCAGCAGCTTTGGGGACACAAAGTACTCTGGGGCCAACGTCCTGACTTTC CASSFGDTKYSGANVLTF
TRBD1 14 NA TRBJ2-1 TRBV2 TGTGCCACAGGGGGACAGGGGGCTGGAAATGAGCAGTTCTTC CATGGQGAGNEQFF
NA 12 NA TRBJ2-7 TRBV7-9 TGTGCCAGCAGCCCGAGCTCCTACGAGCAGTACTTC CASSPSSYEQYF
TRBD2 15 few TRBJ2-1 TRBV5-6 TGTGCCAGCAGCTCGGCGGGGGGCTCCTACAATGAGCAGTTCTTC CASSSAGGSYNEQFF
NA 16 NA TRBJ1-5 TRBV21-1 TGTGCCAGCAGCTCCCAGGACAGGGGGCCCGATCAGCCCCAGCATTTT CASSSQDRGPDQPQHF
TRBD2 15 NA TRBJ2-1 TRBV6-6 TGTGCCAGCATGGTAGCGGGAGTGTTACGGAATGAGCAGTTCTTC CASMVAGVLRNEQFF
TRBD1 14 few TRBJ1-1 TRBV27 TGTGCCAGCAGTGCAACCGGGACAGGGACTGAAGCTTTCTTT CASSATGTGTEAFF
NA 9 once TRBJ1-1 TRBV2 TGTGCCAGCAGTACTGAAGCTTTCTTT CASSTEAFF
TRBD2 14 few TRBJ2-3 TRBV9 TGTGCCAGCAGCGCTAGTAGCGGGAGTTTGGCGCAGTATTTT CASSASSGSLAQYF
NA 16 few TRBJ2-7 TRBV4-3 TGCGCCAGCAGCCAAGAGATGGGGGCAAACTCCTACGAGCAGTACTTC CASSQEMGANSYEQYF
TRBD1 18 few TRBJ2-4 TRBV28 TGTGCCAGCAGTTTATGGGGGACAGGGAACATAGCCAAAAACATTCAGTACTTC CASSLWGTGNIAKNIQYF
NA 16 NA TRBJ2-1 TRBV19 TGTGCCACCGCCACAGGGAGGGTAAGTTCCTACAATGAGCAGTTCTTC CATATGRVSSYNEQFF
NA 16 few TRBJ2-5 TRBV5-4 TGTGCCAGCAGTAAGGGAGGGGGACCCACCCAAGAGACCCAGTACTTC CASSKGGGPTQETQYF
TRBD2 15 NA TRBJ2-1 TRBV19 TGTGCCAGTACCCACCGAGCGGGAACCTACAATGAGCAGTTCTTC CASTHRAGTYNEQFF
TRBD2 17 few TRBJ2-4 TRBV29-1 TGCAGCGTAGAGGGACTAGCGCAGAATCTAGCCAAAAACATTCAGTACTTC CSVEGLAQNLAKNIQYF
TRBD1 14 NA TRBJ2-5 TRBV7-9 TGTGCCAGCAGCTTCCGACAGGGAGAGGAGACCCAGTACTTC CASSFRQGEETQYF
NA 16 NA TRBJ2-5 TRBV5-1 TGCGCCAGCAGCTTGGGTACAGGGACGTACCAAGAGACCCAGTACTTC CASSLGTGTYQETQYF
NA 15 few TRBJ1-1 TRBV28 TGTGCCAGCAGAAGTCCGGGGGCCTCGGGCACTGAAGCTTTCTTT CASRSPGASGTEAFF
NA 11 NA TRBJ2-3 TRBV6-1 TGTGCCAGTGAGCAGACAGATACGCAGTATTTT CASEQTDTQYF
TRBD1 15 few TRBJ2-7 TRBV27 TGTGCCAGCAGCACCCCGGGACAGGGGACGTACGAGCAGTACTTC CASSTPGQGTYEQYF
TRBD2 14 NA TRBJ2-7 TRBV2 TGTGCCAGCTCGCGGGAGGGCCGGGCCTACGAGCAGTACTTC CASSREGRAYEQYF